Shown below are 18 T cell receptor beta chains from a single sample sequenced in a study of cytomegalovirus exposure and HLA in healthy donors. TCRdb's copy holds only in-frame clones and misses some; the assay was immunoSEQ multiplex PCR. Among 200,000 to 250,000 clones listed, approximately 88% were seen once. The sample taken for sequencing was PBMCs. These receptors were obtained from a woman in her twenties or thirties in good health and CMV-seropositive.

This clone has only one observation. CDR3 DNA sequence: TGTGCCAGTATTCACCAGGAGAATAGCAATCAGCCCCAGCATTTT. Its translation: CASIHQENSNQPQHF. The rearrangement joins TRBV19 to TRBJ1-5; D call uncertain. Germline CDR1 reads LNHDA; CDR2 reads SQIVND (reference sequence). Trimming took 7 bases from V and 0 from J, leaving 13 bases between them. The CDR3 is 15 residues long.

The chain carries TRBV7-2 and TRBJ2-7; 9 positions agree with TRBD2. CDR1 and CDR2 from the germline V gene are SGHTA and FQGNSA. Trimming removed 1 base from V and 7 bases from J; junction bases left unmatched: 8. There are 15 residues in the CDR3. The CDR3 bases are TGTGCCAGCAGCTTAGGATTAGCGGGAGTGGATGAGCAGTACTTC. Protein product: CASSLGLAGVDEQYF.

The chain has TRBV6-1 and TRBJ2-1, with D tentatively TRBD1 (5 bases). CDR3 size: 14 residues. The V end was cut by 6 bases, the J end by 3 bases, with 12 bases between. Germline V gene data show CDR1 as MNHNS and CDR2 as SASEGT. DNA for the CDR3: TGTGCCAGCAGCATAAACCAGGGCTACAATGAGCAGTTCTTC. Amino acids: CASSINQGYNEQFF.

V and J are TRBV7-2 and TRBJ2-7; unclear D gene. This CDR3 is 15 amino acids long. V was clipped by 7 bases and J by 2 bases, with 18 bases between them. Germline V gene data show CDR1 as SGHTA and CDR2 as FQGNSA. The CDR3 region is CASNFPADPPYEQYF. The CDR3 coding sequence is TGTGCCAGCAACTTTCCGGCGGATCCCCCCTACGAGCAGTACTTC.

This clone was picked up a small number of times. V and J are TRBV25-1 and TRBJ1-1; D perhaps matches TRBD1 (5 bases). In germline, CDR1 is MGHDK, CDR2 SYGVNS. V was clipped by 7 bases and J by 1 base, with 13 bases between them. There are 14 residues in the CDR3. The CDR3 DNA is TGTGCCAGCACCAGACTCGGGGCGAACACTGAAGCTTTCTTT. It translates to CASTRLGANTEAFF.

This sequence joins TRBV2 and TRBJ1-2; D possibly corresponds to TRBD1 (5 bases). The length of the CDR3 is 12 residues. V was shortened by 6 bases and J by 5 bases, with 10 bases between the two germline ends. Germline lookup yields CDR1 SNHLY and CDR2 FYNNEI. This chain's CDR3 is CASRRGGYGYTF. The CDR3, as DNA: TGTGCCAGCAGGCGGGGCGGGTATGGCTACACCTTC.

This chain joins TRBV5-6 and TRBJ2-1; D is possibly TRBD2 (6 bases). There are 14 residues in the CDR3. From germline, CDR1 is SGHDT and CDR2 YYEEEE. With 4 bases removed from V and 7 bases from J, the gap between germline ends came to 15 bases. CDR3 nucleotide sequence: TGTGCCAGCAGCGCCGCGGGACCCCGTAATGAGCAGTTCTTC. Its translation is CASSAAGPRNEQFF. The entire variable domain, with the rest obtained from reference TRBV5-6 and TRBJ2-1, is as follows: DAGVTQSPTHLIKTRGQQVTLRCSPKSGHDTVSWYQQALGQGPQFIFQYYEEEERQRGNFPDRFSGHQFPNYSSELNVNALLLGDSALYLCASSAAGPRNEQFFGPGTRLTVL.

The chain carries TRBV29-1 and TRBJ2-1; 7 nucleotides match TRBD2. The CDR3 loop spans 15 amino acids. From germline, CDR1 is SQVTM and CDR2 ANQGSEA. The V segment lost 3 bases and the J segment 5 bases; nucleotides outside the gene matches: 10. In DNA, the CDR3 is TGCAGCGTTGAGCTGGGGCGGGAGACCGACAATGAGCAGTTCTTC. This sequence encodes CSVELGRETDNEQFF.

The rearrangement uses TRBV5-1 and TRBJ1-2; D call uncertain. The CDR3 totals 12 residues. Trimming left V 0 bases short and J 6 bases short, with 6 bases between. Germline CDR1 is SGHRS and CDR2 is YFSETQ. DNA of the CDR3: TGCGCCAGCAGCTTGGGAGGGAATGGCTACACCTTC. Translated, it gives CASSLGGNGYTF.

This sequence joins TRBV6-1 and TRBJ2-7; 7 bases match TRBD1. With 7 bases clipped from V and 1 base from J, the junction kept 4 bases outside the gene matches. CDR1 and CDR2 from the germline V gene are MNHNS and SASEGT. The CDR3 is made up of 13 amino acids. The CDR3 DNA reads as TGTGCCAGCAAGACAGGGCAATCCTACGAGCAGTACTTC. Translating it yields CASKTGQSYEQYF.

This clone was recorded a few times. The chain links TRBV5-1 to TRBJ1-2; D is possibly TRBD1 (6 bases). The CDR3 is 13 amino acids. Per germline, CDR1 SGHRS and CDR2 YFSETQ. With 0 bases removed from V and 8 bases from J, the gap between germline ends came to 11 bases. The CDR3 reads CASSLAQGRGYTF. Here the CDR3 DNA reads TGCGCCAGCAGCTTGGCGCAGGGGCGAGGCTACACCTTC. Full variable domain (missing parts from reference TRBV5-1 and TRBJ1-2): KAGVTQTPRYLIKTRGQQVTLSCSPISGHRSVSWYQQTPGQGLQFLFEYFSETQRNKGNFPGRFSGRQFSNSRSEMNVSTLELGDSALYLCASSLAQGRGYTFGSGTRLTVV.

V usage is TRBV27 and J usage is TRBJ2-2; 11 nucleotides line up with TRBD2. The CDR3 loop spans 15 amino acids. Germline CDR1 and CDR2: MNHEY and SMNVEV (reference sequence). Germline trimming cut 8 bases from V and 7 bases from J; bases unmatched to any gene: 9. This CDR3 is CASLRQGTSGGELFF. DNA of the CDR3: TGTGCCAGCCTCAGACAGGGGACTAGCGGCGGGGAGCTGTTTTTT.

In its sample, this clone was seen a few times. This sequence joins TRBV4-2 and TRBJ2-7, with TRBD2 as a possible D gene (6 bases). Trimming cost V 0 bases and J 1 base, with 10 bases left between them. Germline CDR1 reads LGHNA; CDR2 reads YNFKEQ. The CDR3 is 15 amino acids. The chain's CDR3 is CASSQDTGTSYEQYF. Here the CDR3 DNA reads TGTGCCAGCAGCCAAGACACCGGGACTTCCTACGAGCAGTACTTC.

The chain links TRBV6-6 to TRBJ2-7, with a tentative D call TRBD2 (6 bases). Germline V gives CDR1 MNHNY, CDR2 SVGAGI (reference sequence). V shed 5 bases and J shed 9 bases, with 17 bases lying between them. This CDR3 has 13 amino acids. The CDR3 protein is CASSPLRRAGQYF. CDR3 nucleotide sequence: TGTGCCAGCAGTCCCCTAAGGAGGGCGGGGCAGTACTTC.

The V gene is TRBV6-4, the J gene TRBJ2-7; the D gene is possibly TRBD1 (6 bases). The germline gives CDR1 MRHNA, CDR2 SNTAGT. Between the trimmed V and J ends, which lost 5 bases and 3 bases, there was a span of 14 bases. The CDR3 spans 14 residues. DNA of the CDR3: TGTGCCAGCAGTCGACGGACAGCCCACTACGAGCAGTACTTC. This gives the protein CASSRRTAHYEQYF.

The chain uses TRBV5-6 and TRBJ1-2; D gene ambiguous. The length of the CDR3 is 14 residues. Deletions cut 0 bases from V and 4 bases from J, with 10 bases between. The germline V gene has CDR1 SGHDT and CDR2 YYEEEE. CDR3 region: CASSLAQAFYGYTF. CDR3 coding DNA: TGTGCCAGCAGCTTGGCCCAGGCGTTCTATGGCTACACCTTC.

Only one count was recorded for this clone. V usage is TRBV6-5 and J usage is TRBJ2-3, with unresolved D. Germline loops: CDR1 MNHEY, CDR2 SVGAGI. The V and J ends lost 6 bases and 3 bases respectively, with 16 bases between them. The CDR3 has 15 residues. DNA of the CDR3: TGTGCCAGCAGCAGGTCCAGCTTTGGAACAGATACGCAGTATTTT. Translating it yields CASSRSSFGTDTQYF.

This clone was recorded once. The rearrangement uses TRBV27 and TRBJ1-1, with D hard to call. The germline V gene encodes CDR1 MNHEY and CDR2 SMNVEV (reference sequence). There are 14 residues in the CDR3. Trimming stripped 3 bases from V and 0 bases from J, with 8 bases between. The CDR3 sequence is CASSFGRMNTEAFF. The CDR3 coding sequence is TGTGCCAGCAGTTTCGGCAGGATGAACACTGAAGCTTTCTTT.